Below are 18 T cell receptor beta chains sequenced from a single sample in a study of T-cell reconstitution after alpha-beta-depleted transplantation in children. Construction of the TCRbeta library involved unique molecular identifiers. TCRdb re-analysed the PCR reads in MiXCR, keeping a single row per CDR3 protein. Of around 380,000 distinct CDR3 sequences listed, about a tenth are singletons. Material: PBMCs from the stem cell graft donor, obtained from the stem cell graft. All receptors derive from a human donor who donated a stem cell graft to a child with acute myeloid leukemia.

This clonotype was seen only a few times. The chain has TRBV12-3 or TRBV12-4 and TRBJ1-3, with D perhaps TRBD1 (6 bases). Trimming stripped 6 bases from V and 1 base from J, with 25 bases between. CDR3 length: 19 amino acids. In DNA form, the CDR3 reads TGTGCCAGCAGCCGAACCGCCGTGGGACAAGGTTGGTCTGGAAACACCATATATTTT. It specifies CASSRTAVGQGWSGNTIYF.

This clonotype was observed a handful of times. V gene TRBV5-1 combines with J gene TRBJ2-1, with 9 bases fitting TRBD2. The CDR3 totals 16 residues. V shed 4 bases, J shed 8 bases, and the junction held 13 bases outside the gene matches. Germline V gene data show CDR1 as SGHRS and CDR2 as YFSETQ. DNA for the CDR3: TGCGCCAGCAGCGATCAGGGACTAGCATTAATCGATGAGCAGTTCTTC. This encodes CASSDQGLALIDEQFF.

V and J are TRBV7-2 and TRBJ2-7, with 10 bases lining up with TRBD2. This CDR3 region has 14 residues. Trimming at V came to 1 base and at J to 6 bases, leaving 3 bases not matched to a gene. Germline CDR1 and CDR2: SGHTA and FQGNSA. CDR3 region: CASSLEGLAVEQYF. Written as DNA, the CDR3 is TGTGCCAGCAGCTTAGAAGGACTAGCGGTCGAGCAGTACTTC.

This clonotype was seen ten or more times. The CDR3 DNA reads as TGTGCCAGCAGCTTGGCGGGAGCCCTCCAAGAGACCCAGTACTTC. Translation gives CASSLAGALQETQYF. The chain uses TRBV7-6 and TRBJ2-5; TRBD2 matches 7 bases. Germline V lookup: CDR1 SGHVS, CDR2 FNYEAQ. This CDR3 is 15 amino acids long. J gave up 1 base and V 3 bases, and 5 bases lay outside the gene matches.

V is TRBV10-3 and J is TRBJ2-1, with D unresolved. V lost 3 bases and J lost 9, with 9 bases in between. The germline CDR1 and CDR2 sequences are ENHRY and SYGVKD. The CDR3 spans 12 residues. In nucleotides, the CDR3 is TGTGCCATCAGTGAATCTCTTGGTGAGCAGTTCTTC. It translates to CAISESLGEQFF.

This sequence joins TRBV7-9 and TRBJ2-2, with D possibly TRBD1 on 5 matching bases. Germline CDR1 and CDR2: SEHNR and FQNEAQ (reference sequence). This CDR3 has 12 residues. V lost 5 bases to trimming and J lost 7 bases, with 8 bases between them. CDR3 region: CASSQDNGELFF. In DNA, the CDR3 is TGTGCCAGCAGCCAGGACAACGGGGAGCTGTTTTTT.

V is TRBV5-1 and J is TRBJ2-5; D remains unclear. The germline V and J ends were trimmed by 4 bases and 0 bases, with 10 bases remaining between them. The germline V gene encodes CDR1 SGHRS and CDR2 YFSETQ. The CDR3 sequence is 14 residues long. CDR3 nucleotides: TGCGCCAGCAGCCCCGACGGATACCAAGAGACCCAGTACTTC. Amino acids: CASSPDGYQETQYF.

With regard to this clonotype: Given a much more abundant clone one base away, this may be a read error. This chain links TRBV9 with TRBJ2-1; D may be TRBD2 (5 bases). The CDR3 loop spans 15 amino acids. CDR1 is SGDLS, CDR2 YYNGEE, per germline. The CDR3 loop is CASGVEGGFYNEQFF. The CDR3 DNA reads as TGTGCCAGCGGCGTAGAGGGCGGTTTCTACAATGAGCAGTTCTTC.

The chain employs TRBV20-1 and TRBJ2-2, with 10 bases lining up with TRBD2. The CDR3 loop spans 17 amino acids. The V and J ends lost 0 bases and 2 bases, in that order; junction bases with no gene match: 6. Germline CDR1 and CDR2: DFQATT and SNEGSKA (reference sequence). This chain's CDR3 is CSARDLAGGINTGELFF. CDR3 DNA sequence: TGCAGTGCTAGAGATTTAGCGGGAGGAATAAACACCGGGGAGCTGTTTTTT.

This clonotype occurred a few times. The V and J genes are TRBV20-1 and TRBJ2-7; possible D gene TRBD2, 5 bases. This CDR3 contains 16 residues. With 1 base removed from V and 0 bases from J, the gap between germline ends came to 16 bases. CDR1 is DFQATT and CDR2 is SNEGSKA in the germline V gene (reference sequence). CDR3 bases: TGCAGTGCTAGAGGGGAGTCTAGCCGTCACTCCTACGAGCAGTACTTC. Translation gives CSARGESSRHSYEQYF.

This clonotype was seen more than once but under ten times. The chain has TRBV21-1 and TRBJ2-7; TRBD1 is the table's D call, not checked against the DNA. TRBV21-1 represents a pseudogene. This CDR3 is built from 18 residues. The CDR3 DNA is TGTGCCAGCAGCTTCAACCCGGACAGGGGTCCTAGCTCCTACGAGCAGTACGTC. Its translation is CASSFNPDRGPSSYEQYV.

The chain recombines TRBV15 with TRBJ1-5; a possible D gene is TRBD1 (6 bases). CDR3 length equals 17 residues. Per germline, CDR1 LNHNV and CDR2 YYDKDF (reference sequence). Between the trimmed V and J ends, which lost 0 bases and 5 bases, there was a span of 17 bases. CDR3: CATSRDLGGARDQPQHF. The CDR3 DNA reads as TGTGCCACCAGCAGAGATCTCGGGGGGGCGAGGGATCAGCCCCAGCATTTT.

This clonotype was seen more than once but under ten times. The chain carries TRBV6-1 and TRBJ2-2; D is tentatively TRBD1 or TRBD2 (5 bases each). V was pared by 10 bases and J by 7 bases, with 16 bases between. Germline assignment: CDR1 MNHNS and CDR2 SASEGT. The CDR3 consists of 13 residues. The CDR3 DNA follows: TGTGCCAACAGCCGGGACGGACGCGGGGAGCTGTTTTTT. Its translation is CANSRDGRGELFF.

The CDR3 protein is CSALTEGYEQYV. CDR3 sequence (DNA): TGCAGCGCGTTGACAGAGGGCTACGAGCAGTACGTC. The gene calls are TRBV29-1 and TRBJ2-7, with D possibly called TRBD1 or TRBD2 (5 bases each). Germline assignment: CDR1 SQVTM and CDR2 ANQGSEA. This CDR3 region has 12 residues. Trimming shortened V by 7 bases and J by 3 bases, and 13 bases separated the two germline ends.

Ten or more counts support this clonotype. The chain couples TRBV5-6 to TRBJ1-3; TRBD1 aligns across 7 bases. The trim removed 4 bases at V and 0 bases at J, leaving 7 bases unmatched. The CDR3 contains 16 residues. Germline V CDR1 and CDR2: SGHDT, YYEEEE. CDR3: CASSHLRDSSGNTIYF. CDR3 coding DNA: TGTGCCAGCAGCCACCTCCGGGACAGCTCTGGAAACACCATATATTTT.

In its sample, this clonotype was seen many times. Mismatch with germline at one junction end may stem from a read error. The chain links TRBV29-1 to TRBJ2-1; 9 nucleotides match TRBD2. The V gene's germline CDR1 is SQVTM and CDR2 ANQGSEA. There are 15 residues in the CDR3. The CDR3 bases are TGCAGCGTAGAAGCGGGGGGCCAAAGACTCAATGAGCAGTTCTTC. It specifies CSVEAGGQRLNEQFF.

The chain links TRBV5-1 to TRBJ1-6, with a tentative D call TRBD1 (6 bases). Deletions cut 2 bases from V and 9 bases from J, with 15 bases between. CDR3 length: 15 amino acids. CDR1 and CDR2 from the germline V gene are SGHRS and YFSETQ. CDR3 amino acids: CASSFEQGIISPLHF. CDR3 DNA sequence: TGCGCCAGCAGCTTCGAACAGGGTATCATTTCACCCCTCCACTTT.

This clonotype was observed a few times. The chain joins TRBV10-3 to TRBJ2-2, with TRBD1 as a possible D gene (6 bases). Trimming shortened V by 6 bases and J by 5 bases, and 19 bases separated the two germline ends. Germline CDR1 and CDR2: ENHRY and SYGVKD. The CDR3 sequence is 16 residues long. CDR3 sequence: CAISSDRQLGTGELFF. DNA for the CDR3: TGTGCCATCAGCTCCGACAGGCAACTGGGGACCGGGGAGCTGTTTTTT.